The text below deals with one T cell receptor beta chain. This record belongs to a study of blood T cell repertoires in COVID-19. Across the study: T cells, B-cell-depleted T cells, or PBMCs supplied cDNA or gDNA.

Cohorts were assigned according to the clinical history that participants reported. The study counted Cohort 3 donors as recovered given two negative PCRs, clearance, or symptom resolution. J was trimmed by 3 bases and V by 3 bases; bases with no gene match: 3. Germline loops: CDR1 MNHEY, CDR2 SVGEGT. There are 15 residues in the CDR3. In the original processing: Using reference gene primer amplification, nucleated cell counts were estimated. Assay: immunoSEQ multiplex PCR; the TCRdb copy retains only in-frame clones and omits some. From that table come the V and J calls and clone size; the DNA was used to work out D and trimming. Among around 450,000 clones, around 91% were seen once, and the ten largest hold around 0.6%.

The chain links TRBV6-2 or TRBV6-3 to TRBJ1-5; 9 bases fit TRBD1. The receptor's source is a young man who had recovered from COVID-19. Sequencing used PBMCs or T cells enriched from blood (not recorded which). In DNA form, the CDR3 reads TGTGCCAGCAGTTATACAGGGGGCTTCAATCAGCCCCAGCATTTT. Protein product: CASSYTGGFNQPQHF.